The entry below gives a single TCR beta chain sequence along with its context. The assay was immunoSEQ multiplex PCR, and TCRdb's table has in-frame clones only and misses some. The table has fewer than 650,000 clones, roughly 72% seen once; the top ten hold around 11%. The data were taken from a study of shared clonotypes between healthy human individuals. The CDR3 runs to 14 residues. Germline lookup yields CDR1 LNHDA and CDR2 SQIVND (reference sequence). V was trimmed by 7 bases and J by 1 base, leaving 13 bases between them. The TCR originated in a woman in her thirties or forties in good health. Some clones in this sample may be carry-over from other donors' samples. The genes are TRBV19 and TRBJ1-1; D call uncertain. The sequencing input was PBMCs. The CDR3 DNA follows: TGTGCCAGTACCAAGGTCAGCAAGAACACTGAAGCTTTCTTT. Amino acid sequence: CASTKVSKNTEAFF.